A single sample is the source of the 31 T cell receptor beta chains below, sequenced in a study of T cells after yellow fever vaccination. TCRdb re-called the 5' RACE reads with MiXCR, one entry per CDR3 protein. The sample holds fewer than 450,000 distinct CDR3 sequences, 8% to 9.5% seen once. The sample in question was PBMCs, obtained more than 40 days after the first yellow fever vaccination. The receptors were gathered from a man aged 18 to 35 who received the YFV17D yellow fever vaccine.

V gene TRBV6-5 combines with J gene TRBJ1-2, with 7 nucleotides matching TRBD1. This CDR3 is 14 amino acids long. Germline CDR1 reads MNHEY; CDR2 reads SVGAGI. V lost 2 bases and J lost 6; bases outside the gene matches: 6. CDR3 nucleotide sequence: TGTGCCAGCAGTTACGTCGGACAGGCGAATGGCTACACCTTC. It specifies CASSYVGQANGYTF.

This clonotype was observed a handful of times. The chain links TRBV15 to TRBJ2-7; 7 bases are shared with TRBD1. This CDR3 contains 14 residues. The trim removed 5 bases at V and 3 bases at J, leaving 7 bases unmatched. Germline CDR1 LNHNV, CDR2 YYDKDF (reference sequence). The CDR3 reads CATSFSRGFYEQYF. DNA for the CDR3: TGTGCCACCAGCTTCTCCAGGGGGTTCTACGAGCAGTACTTC. Using reference TRBV15 and TRBJ2-7 for the parts outside the CDR3, the full variable domain is DAMVIQNPRYQVTQFGKPVTLSCSQTLNHNVMYWYQQKSSQAPKLLFHYYDKDFNNEADTPDNFQSRRPNTSFCFLDIRSPGLGDTAMYLCATSFSRGFYEQYFGPGTRLTVT.

The V gene is TRBV25-1, the J gene TRBJ1-2; no clear D gene. With 6 bases removed from V and 4 bases from J, the gap between germline ends came to 9 bases. The CDR3 totals 12 residues. Germline values: CDR1 MGHDK, CDR2 SYGVNS. The CDR3 DNA follows: TGTGCCAGCAGCGTAGGGCTCTATGGCTACACCTTC. Protein product: CASSVGLYGYTF.

This clonotype occurred a few times. The rearrangement links TRBV4-3 to TRBJ1-5; unclear D gene. Looked up from germline, CDR1 is LGHNA and CDR2 is YSLEER. V shed 0 bases and J shed 5 bases, with 5 bases lying between them. The CDR3 spans 13 residues. CDR3 in DNA: TGCGCCAGCAGCCAAGAGCTCCATCAGCCCCAGCATTTT. It translates to CASSQELHQPQHF.

This clonotype has ten or more counts. The rearrangement joins TRBV28 to TRBJ1-5, with D perhaps TRBD1 (6 bases). Germline V gene sequence: CDR1 MDHEN, CDR2 SYDVKM. The CDR3 is 16 amino acids. Trimming stripped 6 bases from V and 3 bases from J, with 18 bases between. CDR3 in amino acids: CASSLPGGGNNQPQHF. CDR3 nucleotides: TGTGCCAGCAGCCTACCCGGAGGGGGTAACAATCAGCCCCAGCATTTT.

The genes are TRBV5-6 and TRBJ2-7, with 12 positions matching TRBD1. Germline V gene data show CDR1 as SGHDT and CDR2 as YYEEEE. V trimming: 3 bases; J trimming: 6 bases; junction bases outside the gene matches: 4. The length of the CDR3 is 14 residues. CDR3 sequence: CASSSGTGGVEQYF. The CDR3 nucleotides are TGTGCCAGCAGCTCCGGGACAGGGGGCGTCGAGCAGTACTTC.

This clonotype was observed at least ten times. The chain uses TRBV6-5 and TRBJ1-1; no reliable D call. Germline loops: CDR1 MNHEY, CDR2 SVGAGI. This CDR3 is 16 amino acids long. V lost 3 bases and J 3 bases, leaving 17 bases between the germline ends. The CDR3 sequence: CASSYVGARKYTEAFF. The CDR3 DNA is TGTGCCAGCAGTTATGTCGGTGCCAGGAAGTACACTGAAGCTTTCTTT.

This sequence joins TRBV2 and TRBJ2-7; tentatively, D is TRBD2 (6 bases). Germline V CDR1 and CDR2: SNHLY, FYNNEI. The CDR3 is 13 residues long. Trimming removed 7 bases at V and 5 bases at J, with 15 bases between. The CDR3 sequence is CASTVSGGNEQYF. In DNA, the CDR3 is TGTGCCAGCACCGTATCCGGGGGTAACGAGCAGTACTTC.

J is TRBJ1-6 and V is TRBV10-3; TRBD1 matches at 7 bases. The CDR3 runs 14 residues. With 6 bases clipped from V and 6 bases from J, the junction kept 5 bases outside the gene matches. Germline-derived CDR1 and CDR2 are ENHRY and SYGVKD. The DNA of the CDR3 is TGTGCCATCAGGGGGGGACAGCCTAATTCACCCCTCCACTTT. It translates to CAIRGGQPNSPLHF.

This clonotype was counted between two and nine times. The chain uses TRBV12-3 or TRBV12-4 and TRBJ1-1; 8 bases agree with TRBD1. This CDR3 contains 14 residues. The J segment lost 1 base and the V segment lost 7 bases, leaving 5 bases of the junction unmatched. The CDR3 bases are TGTGCCAGCACTCTCGGACAGGGGAACACTGAAGCTTTCTTT. It specifies CASTLGQGNTEAFF.

This chain uses TRBV6-5 with TRBJ2-1; 9 positions match TRBD1. The CDR3 contains 13 residues. CDR1 MNHEY and CDR2 SVGAGI come from the germline V gene. The J segment lost 8 bases and the V segment lost 4 bases, leaving 3 bases of the junction unmatched. The CDR3 loop reads CASSWDRAHEQFF. CDR3 sequence (DNA): TGTGCCAGCAGTTGGGACAGGGCCCATGAGCAGTTCTTC.

The rearrangement uses TRBV4-2 and TRBJ1-1; D is possibly TRBD1 (5 bases). This CDR3 has 13 residues. The ends were cut back, 0 bases at V and 7 bases at J, with 9 bases in the middle. Germline V gene sequence: CDR1 LGHNA, CDR2 YNFKEQ. The CDR3 sequence: CASSQDGGIEAFF. CDR3 in DNA: TGTGCCAGCAGCCAAGATGGGGGAATTGAAGCTTTCTTT.

J is TRBJ1-1 and V is TRBV15, with D possibly TRBD1 on 5 matching bases. Trimming left V 2 bases short and J 0 bases short, with 10 bases between. Germline lookup yields CDR1 LNHNV and CDR2 YYDKDF (reference sequence). The CDR3 extends over 15 amino acids. This chain's CDR3 is CATSRHGDLNTEAFF. Here the CDR3 DNA reads TGTGCCACCAGCAGACATGGGGACCTGAACACTGAAGCTTTCTTT.

The sample holds a few counts of this clonotype. This chain connects TRBV7-3 to TRBJ2-5; TRBD2 agrees at 11 bases. CDR3 size: 15 residues. Germline CDR1 SGHTA, CDR2 FQGTGA. V lost 5 bases and J lost 6; bases outside the gene matches: 8. CDR3: CASSLSGGAGKTQYF. The CDR3 nucleotides read TGTGCCAGCAGCCTTAGCGGGGGGGCGGGAAAGACCCAGTACTTC.

The chain combines TRBV3-1 with TRBJ1-1, with D hard to call. The CDR3 covers 11 residues. The V gene's germline CDR1 is LGHDT and CDR2 YNNKEL (reference sequence). V shed 5 bases and J shed 8 bases, with 9 bases lying between them. In DNA, the CDR3 is TGTGCCAGCAGCTCCACATTGGAAGCTTTCTTT. Protein sequence: CASSSTLEAFF.

This clonotype has more than one count but fewer than ten. The chain employs TRBV4-1 and TRBJ2-1; D not certain. The V end lost 1 base, the J end lost 5 bases, and 9 bases lay between the germline ends. This CDR3 has 14 amino acids. Germline loops: CDR1 MGHRA, CDR2 YSYEKL. The CDR3 reads CASSQVGGDNEQFF. DNA for the CDR3: TGCGCCAGCAGCCAAGTTGGTGGTGACAATGAGCAGTTCTTC.

This clonotype was seen only a few times. The rearrangement links TRBV5-1 to TRBJ2-7; TRBD1 aligns across 8 bases. Germline lookup yields CDR1 SGHRS and CDR2 YFSETQ. There are 14 residues in the CDR3. V gave up 4 bases and J gave up 5 bases; unmatched junction bases: 8. The CDR3 region is CASSAGQGWDEQYF. The CDR3 DNA sequence: TGCGCCAGCAGCGCCGGACAGGGTTGGGACGAGCAGTACTTC.

This clonotype appeared many times. The chain recombines TRBV6-2 or TRBV6-3 with TRBJ1-2; 7 bases are shared with TRBD1. CDR3 length: 16 residues. Germline CDR1 is MNHEY and CDR2 is SVGEGT. V was clipped by 0 bases and J by 7 bases; unmatched bases: 11. The CDR3 DNA reads TGTGCCAGCAGTTACTCCCCCATCGACAGGGTTTCTGGCTACACCTTC. Its translation is CASSYSPIDRVSGYTF.

This clonotype was counted a few times. The rearrangement uses TRBV11-2 and TRBJ2-1; D gene ambiguous. The CDR3 length is 11 residues. Germline assignment: CDR1 SGHAT and CDR2 FQNNGV. V was shortened by 4 bases and J by 8 bases, with 6 bases between the two germline ends. CDR3 protein: CASSSHHEQFF. Written as DNA, the CDR3 is TGTGCCAGCAGCTCCCACCATGAGCAGTTCTTC.

V usage is TRBV24-1 and J usage is TRBJ2-2; TRBD2 aligns across 7 bases. V shed 3 bases, J shed 4 bases, and the junction held 7 bases outside the gene matches. CDR3 length: 16 residues. Germline CDR1 KGHDR, CDR2 SFDVKD. The chain's CDR3 is CATSDLRDYFTGELFF. The CDR3 coding sequence is TGTGCCACCAGTGATCTGCGGGACTATTTCACCGGGGAGCTGTTTTTT.

In this sample, this clonotype turned up a few times. V and J are TRBV7-8 and TRBJ2-3; TRBD1 matches at 9 bases. V trimming: 5 bases; J trimming: 0 bases; junction bases outside the gene matches: 9. Germline CDR1 SGHVS, CDR2 FQNEAQ. The CDR3 contains 17 residues. CDR3 region: CASSTITGTGSTDTQYF. Here the CDR3 DNA reads TGTGCCAGCAGCACCATCACCGGGACAGGGAGCACAGATACGCAGTATTTT. The whole variable domain, remainder taken from reference TRBV7-8 and TRBJ2-3, is GAGVSQSPRYKVAKRGQDVALRCDPISGHVSLFWYQQALGQGPEFLTYFQNEAQLDKSGLPSDRFFAERPEGSVSTLKIQRTQQEDSAVYLCASSTITGTGSTDTQYFGPGTRLTVL.

This clonotype showed up just a few times. The rearrangement uses TRBV7-9 and TRBJ2-5, with a possible D match to TRBD1 (7 bases). The CDR3 extends over 13 amino acids. The V gene's germline CDR1 is SEHNR and CDR2 FQNEAQ (reference sequence). The V and J ends lost 5 bases and 6 bases respectively, with 13 bases between them. The CDR3 nucleotides are TGTGCCAGCAGCCAGGGGGGCTCGAAGACCCAGTACTTC. Protein: CASSQGGSKTQYF.

CDR3 nucleotide sequence: TGTGCCAGCAGCGGGGACATTAATGGCTACACCTTC. Translation gives CASSGDINGYTF. The rearrangement links TRBV5-4 to TRBJ1-2; perhaps TRBD1 as D (6 bases). This CDR3 comprises 12 residues. Trimming pared 4 bases from V and 6 bases from J, leaving 10 bases between. The V gene's germline CDR1 is SGHNT and CDR2 YYREEE (reference sequence).

This clonotype was seen more than once but under ten times. The rearrangement joins TRBV29-1 to TRBJ1-5; D not certain. Germline V gene lookup returns CDR1 SQVTM and CDR2 ANQGSEA. The length of the CDR3 is 12 residues. V lost 3 bases, J lost 10 bases, and 13 bases lay in between. CDR3 in amino acids: CSVESKTTPQHF. The DNA of the CDR3 is TGCAGCGTTGAGAGCAAAACGACCCCCCAGCATTTT.

There are a few counts of this clonotype. This sequence joins TRBV4-1 and TRBJ1-6; D might be TRBD1 (6 bases). Germline values: CDR1 MGHRA, CDR2 YSYEKL. The V end lost 3 bases, the J end lost 7 bases, and 10 bases lay between the germline ends. There are 14 residues in the CDR3. The CDR3 here is CASSQVDRNSPLHF. In nucleotides, the CDR3 is TGCGCCAGCAGCCAGGTCGACAGGAATTCACCCCTCCACTTT.

The chain combines TRBV20-1 with TRBJ1-1, with a weak D call TRBD1 (6 bases). Trimming took 0 bases from V and 6 from J, leaving 14 bases between them. CDR3 length: 14 residues. From germline, CDR1 is DFQATT and CDR2 SNEGSKA (reference sequence). This CDR3 reads CSARDSRGNSEAFF. The DNA for the CDR3 is TGCAGTGCTAGAGATTCCAGGGGCAACTCTGAAGCTTTCTTT.

This chain joins TRBV11-2 and TRBJ2-3; D is possibly TRBD1 (6 bases). V was pared by 4 bases and J by 1 base, with 21 bases between. Germline V gives CDR1 SGHAT, CDR2 FQNNGV. The CDR3 consists of 18 residues. CDR3 sequence (DNA): TGTGCCAGCAGCTCCCGGTGGTGGGACACGTCCGGCACAGATACGCAGTATTTT. It codes for CASSSRWWDTSGTDTQYF.

Only a few counts were recorded for this clonotype. The chain uses TRBV6-2 or TRBV6-3 and TRBJ1-1; perhaps TRBD1 as D (6 bases). There are 17 residues in the CDR3. Germline lookup yields CDR1 MNHEY and CDR2 SVGEGT. The V gene lost 0 bases and the J gene lost 1 base, with 15 bases spanning the gap. The CDR3, as DNA: TGTGCCAGCAGTTACTCGATGCCAGGGGCCGCGAACACTGAAGCTTTCTTT. Its protein product is CASSYSMPGAANTEAFF.

This clonotype was observed a few times. J is TRBJ2-6 and V is TRBV24-1; D unclear. Germline V gene lookup returns CDR1 KGHDR and CDR2 SFDVKD. Trimming took off 3 bases at V and 1 base at J, with 6 bases between the two ends. CDR3 size: 15 residues. The CDR3 DNA sequence: TGTGCCACCAGTGATCACGGTTCTGGGGCCAACGTCCTGACTTTC. It specifies CATSDHGSGANVLTF.

This clonotype was picked up a small number of times. The rearrangement links TRBV20-1 to TRBJ1-4; D possibly corresponds to TRBD1 (6 bases). Germline CDR1 DFQATT, CDR2 SNEGSKA (reference sequence). V was shortened by 3 bases and J by 6 bases, with 14 bases between the two germline ends. There are 14 residues in the CDR3. CDR3 region: CSARFAGDDEKLFF. CDR3 bases: TGCAGTGCTAGGTTTGCAGGGGACGATGAAAAACTGTTTTTT.

This clonotype was picked up a small number of times. The chain is built from TRBV19 and TRBJ2-1, with TRBD1 identical over 8 bases. CDR1 and CDR2 from the germline V gene are LNHDA and SQIVND (reference sequence). V was clipped by 1 base and J by 7 bases; unmatched bases: 9. The CDR3 is 16 amino acids. CDR3 region: CASSIAPGGLGNEQFF. The CDR3 DNA sequence: TGTGCCAGTAGTATAGCCCCAGGGGGCCTTGGAAATGAGCAGTTCTTC.